The 30 T cell receptor beta chains below come from one sample, sequenced in a study of T-cell reconstitution after alpha-beta-depleted transplantation in children. Unique molecular identifiers were built into the TCRbeta library. One entry per CDR3 protein, called by TCRdb with MiXCR from the PCR reads. This sample has hundreds of thousands of distinct CDR3 sequences; over 15% occur once, and the top ten carry roughly two fifths. The source material was PBMCs, mostly from graft donor cells, sampled 360 days after TCRalphabeta/CD19-depleted stem cell transplant. The receptors come from a male patient aged 2-15 years who had a stem cell transplant for acute lymphoblastic leukemia, so the T cells may come from the graft donor.

J is TRBJ2-7 and V is TRBV20-1, with 7 bases fitting TRBD2. With 6 bases clipped from V and 1 base from J, the junction kept 6 bases outside the gene matches. The CDR3 runs 13 residues. Germline V gene sequence: CDR1 DFQATT, CDR2 SNEGSKA (reference sequence). CDR3 sequence (DNA): TGCAGTGCGTGGGCGGGGGTTTCCTACGAGCAGTACTTC. Amino acid sequence: CSAWAGVSYEQYF.

This clonotype was recorded many times. The chain has TRBV7-2 and TRBJ2-1; D unclear. Trimming removed 4 bases at V and 7 bases at J, with 14 bases between. CDR1 SGHTA and CDR2 FQGNSA come from the germline V gene. This CDR3 region has 14 residues. CDR3: CASSSDSGWNEQFF. In DNA, the CDR3 is TGTGCCAGCAGCTCCGATTCTGGTTGGAATGAGCAGTTCTTC.

This clonotype has at least ten counts. CDR3 residues: CASSQDYGGYETQYF. The CDR3 DNA reads as TGTGCCAGCAGCCAAGATTATGGCGGATATGAGACCCAGTACTTC. The J gene is TRBJ2-5, the V gene TRBV14; D not certain. This CDR3 has 15 residues. Germline assignment: CDR1 SGHDN and CDR2 FVKESK. Trimming stripped 0 bases from V and 5 bases from J, with 13 bases between. The full variable domain, rest sourced from reference TRBV14 and TRBJ2-5, is EAGVTQFPSHSVIEKGQTVTLRCDPISGHDNLYWYRRVMGKEIKFLLHFVKESKQDESGMPNNRFLAERTGGTYSTLKVQPAELEDSGVYFCASSQDYGGYETQYFGPGTRLLVL.

This clonotype was counted between two and nine times. The chain joins TRBV25-1 to TRBJ1-1, with TRBD1 identical over 7 bases. Looked up from germline, CDR1 is MGHDK and CDR2 is SYGVNS. The trim removed 4 bases at V and 3 bases at J, leaving 8 bases unmatched. The CDR3 consists of 15 residues. CDR3 region: CASSARETGYTEAFF. For the CDR3, the DNA is TGTGCCAGCAGTGCGCGCGAGACAGGGTACACTGAAGCTTTCTTT.

This chain connects TRBV2 to TRBJ2-1, with 7 bases that match TRBD2. Germline V gives CDR1 SNHLY, CDR2 FYNNEI. V trimming: 8 bases; J trimming: 2 bases; junction bases outside the gene matches: 6. The CDR3 runs to 14 residues. For the CDR3, the DNA is TGTGCCAGCGGCGGCGGGGGACCCTACAATGAGCAGTTCTTC. Translation: CASGGGGPYNEQFF.

The V and J genes are TRBV18 and TRBJ2-1; D is ambiguous. The CDR3 covers 16 residues. Trimming stripped 2 bases from V and 7 bases from J, with 18 bases between. Germline V gene data show CDR1 as KGHSH and CDR2 as LQKENI. The CDR3 loop reads CASSPYREAPRNEQFF. Here the CDR3 DNA reads TGTGCCAGCTCACCATATCGAGAAGCTCCTAGGAATGAGCAGTTCTTC.

The rearrangement links TRBV4-1 to TRBJ2-7; 8 nucleotides line up with TRBD1. This CDR3 contains 15 residues. The J segment lost 1 base and the V segment lost 0 bases, leaving 2 bases of the junction unmatched. Germline V gene lookup returns CDR1 MGHRA and CDR2 YSYEKL. CDR3 loop: CASSQEQGVSYEQYF. CDR3 bases: TGCGCCAGCAGCCAAGAACAGGGGGTGTCCTACGAGCAGTACTTC.

The chain has TRBV4-2 and TRBJ2-5; no reliable D call. In germline, CDR1 is LGHNA, CDR2 YNFKEQ. The CDR3 is made up of 15 amino acids. The ends were cut back, 1 base at V and 5 bases at J, with 14 bases in the middle. CDR3 loop: CASSQGARILETQYF. The CDR3 DNA is TGTGCCAGCAGCCAAGGGGCACGGATCCTCGAGACCCAGTACTTC.

This rearrangement joins TRBV11-1 to TRBJ2-3, with a tentative D call TRBD2 (5 bases). V gave up 3 bases and J gave up 1 base, with 23 bases separating them. The V gene's germline CDR1 is SGHAT and CDR2 FQDESV (reference sequence). The CDR3 has 19 amino acids. The CDR3 loop reads CASSFKPPGKRPRTDTQYF. The CDR3 DNA reads as TGTGCCAGCAGCTTTAAGCCCCCTGGAAAGCGGCCCCGCACAGATACGCAGTATTTT.

This clonotype appeared many times. The chain is built from TRBV20-1 and TRBJ2-7, with 9 bases fitting TRBD1. The CDR3 runs 14 residues. The J segment lost 2 bases and the V segment lost 7 bases, leaving 9 bases of the junction unmatched. CDR1 is DFQATT, CDR2 SNEGSKA, per germline (reference sequence). CDR3 sequence reads: CSGPSGTGTYEQYF. CDR3 bases: TGCAGTGGTCCCTCCGGGACAGGGACCTACGAGCAGTACTTC.

This clonotype has more than one count but fewer than ten. The chain has TRBV6-5 and TRBJ2-3; 9 bases are shared with TRBD2. V lost 9 bases, J lost 4 bases, and 17 bases stayed unmatched. Germline V gene sequence: CDR1 MNHEY, CDR2 SVGAGI. The CDR3 loop spans 17 amino acids. CDR3 bases: TGTGCCAGTCGGTTACTAGCGGGTCCCACCGTGCCAGATACGCAGTATTTT. Translated: CASRLLAGPTVPDTQYF.

This clonotype has only a few counts. This chain uses TRBV12-3 or TRBV12-4 with TRBJ2-7; perhaps TRBD1 as D (6 bases). Trimming removed 5 bases from V and 0 bases from J, with 11 bases in between. The CDR3 is made up of 14 amino acids. The CDR3 is CASSLDRISYEQYF. Written as DNA, the CDR3 is TGTGCCAGCAGTCTCGACAGGATCTCCTACGAGCAGTACTTC.

This clonotype was counted only a few times. CDR3 in amino acids: CSAPKGGGFTDTQYF. The DNA of the CDR3 is TGCAGTGCTCCAAAGGGGGGCGGCTTCACAGATACGCAGTATTTT. The chain joins TRBV20-1 to TRBJ2-3, with D perhaps TRBD1 or TRBD2 (6 bases each). The V end was cut by 5 bases, the J end by 2 bases, with 17 bases between. This CDR3 comprises 15 residues. Germline lookup yields CDR1 DFQATT and CDR2 SNEGSKA (reference sequence).

V gene TRBV6-1 combines with J gene TRBJ2-1; D is unclear. This CDR3 has 16 amino acids. Germline CDR1 and CDR2: MNHNS and SASEGT. V was pared by 6 bases and J by 0 bases, with 15 bases between. CDR3: CASSSLTVSSYNEQFF. As DNA, the CDR3 is TGTGCCAGCAGCTCCCTTACAGTGAGCTCCTACAATGAGCAGTTCTTC.

This clonotype has just one count. A much larger clone lies one base from this, so it may be a read error. This chain connects TRBV2 to TRBJ2-2; 7 nucleotides align to TRBD2. Per the germline V gene, CDR1 is SNHLY and CDR2 is FYNNEI. V shed 2 bases, J shed 1 base, and the junction held 1 base outside the gene matches. This CDR3 is built from 15 residues. The CDR3 is CASSESGGNTGELFF. The CDR3 DNA reads TGTGCCAGCAGTGAATCGGGGGGGAACACCGGGGAGCTGTTTTTT.

This clonotype came up a few times. The rearrangement links TRBV15 to TRBJ1-6; no definite D call. The CDR3 sequence is 13 residues long. Germline CDR1 is LNHNV and CDR2 is YYDKDF (reference sequence). Trimming shortened V by 5 bases and J by 8 bases, and 10 bases separated the two germline ends. The CDR3: CATSLGRDSPLHF. CDR3 in DNA: TGTGCCACCAGCCTGGGAAGGGATTCACCCCTCCACTTT. Looking up the rest from reference TRBV15 and TRBJ1-6 gives the full variable domain: DAMVIQNPRYQVTQFGKPVTLSCSQTLNHNVMYWYQQKSSQAPKLLFHYYDKDFNNEADTPDNFQSRRPNTSFCFLDIRSPGLGDTAMYLCATSLGRDSPLHFGNGTRLTVT.

This clonotype was detected a few times. This chain uses TRBV2 with TRBJ2-3; 8 bases agree with TRBD1. V was clipped by 7 bases and J by 3 bases; unmatched bases: 9. This CDR3 has 15 amino acids. CDR1 and CDR2 from the germline V gene are SNHLY and FYNNEI. CDR3: CASTMDRVKTDTQYF. Here the CDR3 DNA reads TGTGCCAGCACCATGGACAGGGTGAAGACAGATACGCAGTATTTT.

The gene calls are TRBV28 and TRBJ2-7; D gene unclear. The CDR3 has 14 residues. Trimming stripped 3 bases from V and 4 bases from J, with 13 bases between. CDR1 is MDHEN, CDR2 SYDVKM, per germline. DNA for the CDR3: TGTGCCAGCAGTTTTAGCCCCCCGTCATACGAGCAGTACTTC. Translation gives CASSFSPPSYEQYF.

The sample holds a few counts of this clonotype. CDR3 bases: TGTGCCAGCAGCACTAGCAGGGTGGGTAACACTGAAGCTTTCTTT. This codes for CASSTSRVGNTEAFF. The chain couples TRBV9 to TRBJ1-1, with D perhaps TRBD1 (5 bases). The ends were cut back, 4 bases at V and 2 bases at J, with 15 bases in the middle. Per germline, CDR1 SGDLS and CDR2 YYNGEE. The CDR3 is made up of 15 amino acids.

This clonotype was counted many times. The chain is built from TRBV20-1 and TRBJ2-7; D is unclear. Germline V gives CDR1 DFQATT, CDR2 SNEGSKA (reference sequence). The V gene lost 1 base and the J gene lost 3 bases, with 10 bases spanning the gap. The CDR3 loop spans 13 amino acids. CDR3 DNA sequence: TGCAGTGCTAGAGGGCAGGAGAGCTACGAGCAGTACTTC. It translates to CSARGQESYEQYF.

In its sample, this clonotype was seen many times. CDR3 nucleotide sequence: TGTGCCAGCAGCTTGCAGCAGGGGTTCTACGAGCAGTACTTC. Translating it yields CASSLQQGFYEQYF. This rearrangement joins TRBV5-6 to TRBJ2-7, with D tentatively TRBD1 (6 bases). Between the trimmed V and J ends, which lost 1 base and 3 bases, there was a span of 11 bases. Germline V gene data show CDR1 as SGHDT and CDR2 as YYEEEE. This CDR3 comprises 14 residues.

CDR3 loop: CSASLQGRSGANVLTF. As DNA, the CDR3 is TGCAGTGCTAGTCTACAGGGTAGGTCTGGGGCCAACGTCCTGACTTTC. The gene calls are TRBV20-1 and TRBJ2-6; D might be TRBD1 (6 bases). The V end lost 3 bases, the J end lost 1 base, and 13 bases lay between the germline ends. This CDR3 spans 16 amino acids. From germline, CDR1 is DFQATT and CDR2 SNEGSKA (reference sequence).

J is TRBJ2-5 and V is TRBV24-1; possibly TRBD1 or TRBD2 for D (5 bases each). The germline V and J ends were trimmed by 2 bases and 2 bases, with 11 bases remaining between them. This CDR3 spans 15 amino acids. Germline V gene lookup returns CDR1 KGHDR and CDR2 SFDVKD. The CDR3 region has the DNA TGTGCCACCAGTGATTCAAGAGGGGCGCAAGAGACCCAGTACTTC. It translates to CATSDSRGAQETQYF.

This clonotype was observed at least ten times. This chain connects TRBV27 to TRBJ2-3; 8 nucleotides line up with TRBD2. The V and J ends lost 4 bases and 4 bases, in that order; junction bases with no gene match: 4. CDR1 and CDR2 from the germline V gene are MNHEY and SMNVEV (reference sequence). The CDR3 has 14 residues. In nucleotides, the CDR3 is TGTGCCAGCAGTTCGGGGGGGGCGTCAGATACGCAGTATTTT. Its protein product is CASSSGGASDTQYF.

The chain recombines TRBV6-6 with TRBJ2-7; D is possibly TRBD2 (5 bases). Germline CDR1 reads MNHNY; CDR2 reads SVGAGI (reference sequence). There are 11 residues in the CDR3. V was clipped by 6 bases and J by 6 bases, with 9 bases between them. As DNA, the CDR3 is TGTGCCAGCAGAGAGGCGGGCGAGCAGTACTTC. This gives the protein CASREAGEQYF.

The chain has TRBV19 and TRBJ1-5; D unclear. The CDR3 loop spans 13 amino acids. Trimming shortened V by 7 bases and J by 2 bases, and 9 bases separated the two germline ends. CDR1 is LNHDA, CDR2 SQIVND, per germline (reference sequence). DNA for the CDR3: TGTGCCAGTAATGCAGGCCGCAATCAGCCCCAGCATTTT. Translation gives CASNAGRNQPQHF. Combining the CDR3 with reference TRBV19 and TRBJ1-5 gives the whole variable domain DGGITQSPKYLFRKEGQNVTLSCEQNLNHDAMYWYRQDPGQGLRLIYYSQIVNDFQKGDIAEGYSVSREKKESFPLTVTSAQKNPTAFYLCASNAGRNQPQHFGDGTRLSIL.

This chain uses TRBV10-3 with TRBJ1-5, with D possibly TRBD1 on 6 matching bases. V lost 8 bases to trimming and J lost 1 base, with 24 bases between them. Per the germline V gene, CDR1 is ENHRY and CDR2 is SYGVKD. This CDR3 is built from 18 residues. The chain's CDR3 is CAICSRGGARASNQPQHF. CDR3 bases: TGTGCCATCTGTTCGCGAGGGGGGGCCAGGGCAAGCAATCAGCCCCAGCATTTT.

The chain employs TRBV2 and TRBJ1-5, with D unresolved. The V and J ends lost 3 bases and 6 bases respectively, with 3 bases between them. The CDR3 sequence is 11 residues long. Per the germline V gene, CDR1 is SNHLY and CDR2 is FYNNEI. The CDR3 protein is CASSDGQPQHF. The CDR3 nucleotides read TGTGCCAGCAGTGACGGTCAGCCCCAGCATTTT.

J is TRBJ2-2 and V is TRBV15; the match to TRBD2 covers 7 bases. V was clipped by 4 bases and J by 0 bases; unmatched bases: 5. This CDR3 region has 16 residues. Germline CDR1 reads LNHNV; CDR2 reads YYDKDF (reference sequence). The CDR3, as DNA: TGTGCCACCAGCACGGTGGGACTACCGAACACCGGGGAGCTGTTTTTT. Its translation is CATSTVGLPNTGELFF.

This clonotype showed up just a few times. The chain is built from TRBV27 and TRBJ2-7; 9 bases are a match to TRBD1. Per the germline V gene, CDR1 is MNHEY and CDR2 is SMNVEV (reference sequence). Trimming cost V 6 bases and J 5 bases; bases outside gene matches: 8. The CDR3 consists of 14 residues. CDR3 coding DNA: TGTGCCAGCAGCCGAGGGACAGGGTTACACGAGCAGTACTTC. Protein: CASSRGTGLHEQYF.